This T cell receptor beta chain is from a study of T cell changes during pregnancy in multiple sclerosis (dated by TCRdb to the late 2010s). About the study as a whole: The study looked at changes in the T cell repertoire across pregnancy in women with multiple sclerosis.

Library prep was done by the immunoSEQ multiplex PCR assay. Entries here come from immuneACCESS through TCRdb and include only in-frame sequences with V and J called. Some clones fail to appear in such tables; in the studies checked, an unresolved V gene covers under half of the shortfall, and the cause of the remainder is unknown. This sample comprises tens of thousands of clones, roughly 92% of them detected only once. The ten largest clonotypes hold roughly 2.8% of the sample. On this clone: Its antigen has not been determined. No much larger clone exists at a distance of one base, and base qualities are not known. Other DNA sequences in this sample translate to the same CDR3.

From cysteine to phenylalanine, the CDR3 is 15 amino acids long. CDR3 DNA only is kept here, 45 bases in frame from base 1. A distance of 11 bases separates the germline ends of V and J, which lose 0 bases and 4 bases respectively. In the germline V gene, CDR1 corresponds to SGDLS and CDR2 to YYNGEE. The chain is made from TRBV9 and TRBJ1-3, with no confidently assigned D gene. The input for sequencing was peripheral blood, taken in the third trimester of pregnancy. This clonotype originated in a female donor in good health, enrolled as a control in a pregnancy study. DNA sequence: TGTGCCAGCAGCGTAGGAGCGGGGTCCGGAAACACCATATATTTT. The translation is CASSVGAGSGNTIYF.